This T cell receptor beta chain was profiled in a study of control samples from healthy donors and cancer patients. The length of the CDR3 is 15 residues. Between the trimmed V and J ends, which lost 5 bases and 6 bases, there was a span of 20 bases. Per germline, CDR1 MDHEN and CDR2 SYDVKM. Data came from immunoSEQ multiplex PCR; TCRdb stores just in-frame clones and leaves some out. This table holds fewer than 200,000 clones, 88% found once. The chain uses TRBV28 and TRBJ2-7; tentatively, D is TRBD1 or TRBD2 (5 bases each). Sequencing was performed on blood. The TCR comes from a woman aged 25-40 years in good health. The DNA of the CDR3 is TGTGCCAGCAGTGGAATCTCCGGGGCTAGCCGCGAGCAGTACTTC. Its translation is CASSGISGASREQYF.